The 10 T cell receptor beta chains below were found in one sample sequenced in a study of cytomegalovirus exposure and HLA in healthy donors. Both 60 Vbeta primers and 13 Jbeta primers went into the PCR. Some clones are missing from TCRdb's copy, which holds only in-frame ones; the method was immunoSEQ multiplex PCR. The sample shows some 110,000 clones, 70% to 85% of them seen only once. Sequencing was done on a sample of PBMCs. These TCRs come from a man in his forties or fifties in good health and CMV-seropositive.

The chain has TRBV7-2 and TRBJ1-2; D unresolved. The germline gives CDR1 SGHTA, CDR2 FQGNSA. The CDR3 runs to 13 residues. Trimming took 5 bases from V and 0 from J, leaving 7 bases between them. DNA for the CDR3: TGTGCCAGCAGCCCCGCGGCTAACTATGGCTACACCTTC. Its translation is CASSPAANYGYTF.

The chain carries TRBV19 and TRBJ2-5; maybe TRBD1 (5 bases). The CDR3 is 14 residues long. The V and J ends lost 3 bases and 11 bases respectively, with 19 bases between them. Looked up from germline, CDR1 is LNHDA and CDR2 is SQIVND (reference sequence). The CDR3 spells CASSMGQAGRSQYF. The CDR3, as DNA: TGTGCCAGTAGTATGGGGCAGGCTGGCAGGTCGCAGTACTTC. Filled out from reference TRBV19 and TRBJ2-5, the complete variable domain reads DGGITQSPKYLFRKEGQNVTLSCEQNLNHDAMYWYRQDPGQGLRLIYYSQIVNDFQKGDIAEGYSVSREKKESFPLTVTSAQKNPTAFYLCASSMGQAGRSQYFGPGTRLLVL.

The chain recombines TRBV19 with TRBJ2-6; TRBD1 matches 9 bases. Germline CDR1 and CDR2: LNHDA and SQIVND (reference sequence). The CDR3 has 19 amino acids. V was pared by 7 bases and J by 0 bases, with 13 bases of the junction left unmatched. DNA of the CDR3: TGTGCCAGTACCCTAGTGAGGGGGGACAGGGTCTCTGGGGCCAACGTCCTGACTTTC. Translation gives CASTLVRGDRVSGANVLTF. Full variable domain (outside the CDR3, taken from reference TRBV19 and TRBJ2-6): DGGITQSPKYLFRKEGQNVTLSCEQNLNHDAMYWYRQDPGQGLRLIYYSQIVNDFQKGDIAEGYSVSREKKESFPLTVTSAQKNPTAFYLCASTLVRGDRVSGANVLTFGAGSRLTVL.

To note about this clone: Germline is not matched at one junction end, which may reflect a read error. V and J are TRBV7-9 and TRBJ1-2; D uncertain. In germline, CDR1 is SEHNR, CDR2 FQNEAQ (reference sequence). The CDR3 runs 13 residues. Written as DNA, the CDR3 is TGTGCCAGCAGCTACCGGTTAGACTATAGCTACACCTTC. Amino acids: CASSYRLDYSYTF.

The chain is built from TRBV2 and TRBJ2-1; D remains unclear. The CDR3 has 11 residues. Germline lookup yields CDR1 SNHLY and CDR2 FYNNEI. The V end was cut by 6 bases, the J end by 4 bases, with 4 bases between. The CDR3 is CASSTYNEQFF. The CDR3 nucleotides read TGTGCCAGCAGCACATACAATGAGCAGTTCTTC.

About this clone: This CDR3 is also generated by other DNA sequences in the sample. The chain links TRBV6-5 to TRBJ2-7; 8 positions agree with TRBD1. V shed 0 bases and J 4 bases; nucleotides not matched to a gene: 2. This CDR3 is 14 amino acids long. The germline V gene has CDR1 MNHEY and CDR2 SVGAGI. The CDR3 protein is CASSYSRQGYEQYF. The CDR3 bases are TGTGCCAGCAGTTACTCAAGACAGGGGTACGAGCAGTACTTC.

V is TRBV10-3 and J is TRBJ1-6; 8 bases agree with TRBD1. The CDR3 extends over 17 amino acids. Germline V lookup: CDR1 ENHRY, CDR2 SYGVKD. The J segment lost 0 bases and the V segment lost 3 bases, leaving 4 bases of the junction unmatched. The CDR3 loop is CAISDRDRGSYNSPLHF. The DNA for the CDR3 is TGTGCCATCAGTGACCGTGACAGGGGCTCCTATAATTCACCCCTCCACTTT.

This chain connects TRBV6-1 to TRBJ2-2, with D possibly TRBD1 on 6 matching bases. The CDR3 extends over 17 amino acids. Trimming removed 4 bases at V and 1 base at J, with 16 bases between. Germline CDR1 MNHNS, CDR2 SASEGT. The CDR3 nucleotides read TGTGCCAGCAGTGCGGGCTTCGGCAGGGGGAACACCGGGGAGCTGTTTTTT. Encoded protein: CASSAGFGRGNTGELFF.

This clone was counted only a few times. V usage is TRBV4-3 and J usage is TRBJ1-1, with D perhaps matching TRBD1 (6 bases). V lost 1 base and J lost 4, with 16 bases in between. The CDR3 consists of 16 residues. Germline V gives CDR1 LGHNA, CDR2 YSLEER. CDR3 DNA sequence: TGCGCCAGCAGCCAAGGGGGGCCGGCAGGGCTCACTGAAGCTTTCTTT. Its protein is CASSQGGPAGLTEAFF.

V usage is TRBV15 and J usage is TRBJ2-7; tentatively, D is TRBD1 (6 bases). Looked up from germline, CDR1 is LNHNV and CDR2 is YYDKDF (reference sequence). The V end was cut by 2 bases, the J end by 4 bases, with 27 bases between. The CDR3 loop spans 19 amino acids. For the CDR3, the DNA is TGTGCCACCAGCAGAAACCTCCGCCCAAATACAGGGTTTTCGTACGAGCAGTACTTC. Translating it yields CATSRNLRPNTGFSYEQYF. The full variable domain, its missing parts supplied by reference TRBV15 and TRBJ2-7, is DAMVIQNPRYQVTQFGKPVTLSCSQTLNHNVMYWYQQKSSQAPKLLFHYYDKDFNNEADTPDNFQSRRPNTSFCFLDIRSPGLGDTAMYLCATSRNLRPNTGFSYEQYFGPGTRLTVT.